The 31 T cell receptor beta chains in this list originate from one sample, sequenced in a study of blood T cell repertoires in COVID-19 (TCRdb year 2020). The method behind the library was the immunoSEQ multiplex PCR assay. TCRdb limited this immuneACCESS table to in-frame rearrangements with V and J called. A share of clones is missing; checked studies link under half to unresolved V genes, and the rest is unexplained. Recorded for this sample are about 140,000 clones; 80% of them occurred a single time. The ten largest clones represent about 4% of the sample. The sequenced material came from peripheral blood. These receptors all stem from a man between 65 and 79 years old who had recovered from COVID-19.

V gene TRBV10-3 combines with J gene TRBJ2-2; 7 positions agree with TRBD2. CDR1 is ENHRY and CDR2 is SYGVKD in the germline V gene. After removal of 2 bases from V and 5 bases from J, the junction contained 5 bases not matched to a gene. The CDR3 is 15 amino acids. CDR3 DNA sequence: TGTGCCATCAGTGAGGGTCCGGGAGGAACCGGGGAGCTGTTTTTT. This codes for CAISEGPGGTGELFF.

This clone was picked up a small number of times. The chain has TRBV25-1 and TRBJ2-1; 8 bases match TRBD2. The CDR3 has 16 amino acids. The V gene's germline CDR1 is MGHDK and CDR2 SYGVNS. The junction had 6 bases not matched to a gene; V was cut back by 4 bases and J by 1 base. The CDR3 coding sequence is TGTGCCAGCAGTGCCTTTAGCGGGACGTCCTACAATGAGCAGTTCTTC. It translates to CASSAFSGTSYNEQFF.

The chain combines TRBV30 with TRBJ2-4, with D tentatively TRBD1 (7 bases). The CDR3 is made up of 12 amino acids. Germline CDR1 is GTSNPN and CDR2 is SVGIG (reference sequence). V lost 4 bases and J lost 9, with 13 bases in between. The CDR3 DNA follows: TGTGCCTGGACAGGACAGGAGGGCATTCAGTACTTC. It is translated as CAWTGQEGIQYF.

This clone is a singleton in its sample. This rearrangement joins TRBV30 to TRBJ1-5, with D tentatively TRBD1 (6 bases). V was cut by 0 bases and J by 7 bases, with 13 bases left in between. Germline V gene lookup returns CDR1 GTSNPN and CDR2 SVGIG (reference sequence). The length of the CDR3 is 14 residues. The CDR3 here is CAWSVQGSDQPQHF. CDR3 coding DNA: TGTGCCTGGAGTGTACAGGGAAGTGACCAGCCCCAGCATTTT.

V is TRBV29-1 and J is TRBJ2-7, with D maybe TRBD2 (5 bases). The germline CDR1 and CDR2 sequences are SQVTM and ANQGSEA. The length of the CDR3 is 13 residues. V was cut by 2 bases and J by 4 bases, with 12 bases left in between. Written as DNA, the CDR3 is TGCAGCGTTGAATTCGGGATAACTTACGAGCAGTACTTC. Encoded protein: CSVEFGITYEQYF.

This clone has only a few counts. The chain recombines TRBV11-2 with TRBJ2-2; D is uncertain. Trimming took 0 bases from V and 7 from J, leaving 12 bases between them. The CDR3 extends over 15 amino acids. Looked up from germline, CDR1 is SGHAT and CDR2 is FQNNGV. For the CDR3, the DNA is TGTGCCAGCAGCTTAGATCGTGAGTTCGGCGGGGAGCTGTTTTTT. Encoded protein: CASSLDREFGGELFF.

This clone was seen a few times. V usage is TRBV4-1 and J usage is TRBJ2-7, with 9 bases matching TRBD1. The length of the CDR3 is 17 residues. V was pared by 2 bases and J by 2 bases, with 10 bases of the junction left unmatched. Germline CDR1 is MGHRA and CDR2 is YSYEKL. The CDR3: CASSQLGGTGSAYEQYF. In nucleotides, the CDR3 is TGCGCCAGCAGCCAACTAGGGGGGACAGGGTCGGCCTACGAGCAGTACTTC.

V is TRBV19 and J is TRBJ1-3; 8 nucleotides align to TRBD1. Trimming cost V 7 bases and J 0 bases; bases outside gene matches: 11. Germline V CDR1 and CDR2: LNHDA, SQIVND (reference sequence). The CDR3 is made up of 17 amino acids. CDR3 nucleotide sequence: TGTGCCAGTACCCCCCAGGGGGCGCCTACCTCTGGAAACACCATATATTTT. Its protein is CASTPQGAPTSGNTIYF. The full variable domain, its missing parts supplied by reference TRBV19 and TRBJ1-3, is DGGITQSPKYLFRKEGQNVTLSCEQNLNHDAMYWYRQDPGQGLRLIYYSQIVNDFQKGDIAEGYSVSREKKESFPLTVTSAQKNPTAFYLCASTPQGAPTSGNTIYFGEGSWLTVV.

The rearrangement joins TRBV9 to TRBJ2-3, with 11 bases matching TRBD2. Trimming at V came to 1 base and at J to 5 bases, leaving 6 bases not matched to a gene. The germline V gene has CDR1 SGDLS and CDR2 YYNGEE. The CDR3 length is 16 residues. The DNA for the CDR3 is TGTGCCAGCAGCGTATGGCTAGCGGGAGGCGTAGATACGCAGTATTTT. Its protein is CASSVWLAGGVDTQYF.

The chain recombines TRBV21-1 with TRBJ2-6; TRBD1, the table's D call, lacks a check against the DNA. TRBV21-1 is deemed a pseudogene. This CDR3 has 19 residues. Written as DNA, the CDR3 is TGTGCCAGCAGCAAAGCGCGTAATAGGGGTAATTTCGGGGCCAACGTCCTGACTTTC. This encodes CASSKARNRGNFGANVLTF.

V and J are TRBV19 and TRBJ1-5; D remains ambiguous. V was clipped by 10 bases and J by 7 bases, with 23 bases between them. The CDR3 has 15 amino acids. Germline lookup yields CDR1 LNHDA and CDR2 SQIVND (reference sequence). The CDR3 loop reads CATSPAQSLRQPQHF. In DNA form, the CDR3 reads TGTGCCACCTCGCCGGCACAGTCCCTCAGGCAGCCCCAGCATTTT.

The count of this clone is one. This CDR3 reads CASSLTAATNEKLFF. CDR3 bases: TGTGCCAGCAGCTTAACTGCTGCAACTAATGAAAAACTGTTTTTT. The chain is built from TRBV7-2 and TRBJ1-4; no firm D call. The germline V gene has CDR1 SGHTA and CDR2 FQGNSA. V lost 2 bases and J 0 bases, leaving 7 bases between the germline ends. The CDR3 contains 15 residues.

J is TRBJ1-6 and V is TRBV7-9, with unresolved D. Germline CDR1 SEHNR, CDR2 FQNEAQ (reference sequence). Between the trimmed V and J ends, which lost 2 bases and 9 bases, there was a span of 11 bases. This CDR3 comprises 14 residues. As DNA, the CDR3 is TGTGCCAGCAGCTTAAGTGGCCGGGGTTCACCCCTCCACTTT. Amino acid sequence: CASSLSGRGSPLHF.

The CDR3 protein is CASSRSRVVWEEQYF. CDR3 DNA: TGTGCCAGCAGTCGTTCCCGGGTGGTCTGGGAGGAGCAGTACTTC. J is TRBJ2-7 and V is TRBV5-6; TRBD2 is a possible D gene (5 bases). The CDR3 covers 15 residues. From germline, CDR1 is SGHDT and CDR2 YYEEEE. The V and J ends lost 5 bases and 7 bases respectively, with 22 bases between them.

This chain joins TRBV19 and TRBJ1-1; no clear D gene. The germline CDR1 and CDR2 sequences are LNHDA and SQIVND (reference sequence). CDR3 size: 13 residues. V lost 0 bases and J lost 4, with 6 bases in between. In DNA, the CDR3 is TGTGCCAGTAGTATAGATCGGAGCACTGAAGCTTTCTTT. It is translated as CASSIDRSTEAFF.

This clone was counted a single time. CDR3 sequence (DNA): TGTGCCAGCAGCCAACAGGGGGCGACCTATAATTCACCCCTCCACTTT. The encoded protein is CASSQQGATYNSPLHF. The chain links TRBV3-1 (or the pseudogene TRBV3-2) to TRBJ1-6; 8 nucleotides agree with TRBD1. The CDR3 extends over 16 amino acids. V lost 2 bases to trimming and J lost 2 bases; unmatched junction nucleotides: 2. Germline CDR1 is LGHDT and CDR2 is YNNKEL (reference sequence).

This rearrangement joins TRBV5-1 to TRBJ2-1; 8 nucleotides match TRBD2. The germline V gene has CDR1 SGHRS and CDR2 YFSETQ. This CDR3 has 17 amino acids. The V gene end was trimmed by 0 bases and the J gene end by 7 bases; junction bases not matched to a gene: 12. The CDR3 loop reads CASSLASGGRAKNEQFF. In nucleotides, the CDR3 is TGCGCCAGCAGCTTGGCCTCGGGGGGGAGGGCCAAAAATGAGCAGTTCTTC.

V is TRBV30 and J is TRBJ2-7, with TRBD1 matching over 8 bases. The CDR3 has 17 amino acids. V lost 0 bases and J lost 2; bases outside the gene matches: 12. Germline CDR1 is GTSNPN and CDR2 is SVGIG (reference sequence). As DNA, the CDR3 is TGTGCCTGGAGTGTACCCCCCCGGACAGGGAAGACCTACGAGCAGTACTTC. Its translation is CAWSVPPRTGKTYEQYF.

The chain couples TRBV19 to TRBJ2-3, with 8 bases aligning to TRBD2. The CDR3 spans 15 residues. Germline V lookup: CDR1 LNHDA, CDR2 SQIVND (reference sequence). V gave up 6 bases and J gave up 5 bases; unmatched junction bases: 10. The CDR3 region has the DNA TGTGCCAGTAGCGTAGCGGGGTTAGGAGTAGATACGCAGTATTTT. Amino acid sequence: CASSVAGLGVDTQYF.

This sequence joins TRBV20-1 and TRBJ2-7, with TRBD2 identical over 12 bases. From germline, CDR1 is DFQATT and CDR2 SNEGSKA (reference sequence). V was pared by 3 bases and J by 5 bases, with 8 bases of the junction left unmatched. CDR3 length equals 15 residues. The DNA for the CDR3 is TGCAGTGCTAGTGGGGCTAGCGGGAGGGTCCACGAGCAGTACTTC. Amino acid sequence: CSASGASGRVHEQYF.

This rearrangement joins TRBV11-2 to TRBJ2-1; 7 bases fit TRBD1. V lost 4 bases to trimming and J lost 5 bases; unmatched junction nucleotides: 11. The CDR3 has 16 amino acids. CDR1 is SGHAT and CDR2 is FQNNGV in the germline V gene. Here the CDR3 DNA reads TGTGCCAGCAGCTCCATCGGACACAGGGGTGACAATGAGCAGTTCTTC. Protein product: CASSSIGHRGDNEQFF.

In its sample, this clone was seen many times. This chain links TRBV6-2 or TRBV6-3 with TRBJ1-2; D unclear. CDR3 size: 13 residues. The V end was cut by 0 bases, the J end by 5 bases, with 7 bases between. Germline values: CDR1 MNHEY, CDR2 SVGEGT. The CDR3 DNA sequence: TGTGCCAGCAGTTACTCGACACTTTATGGCTACACCTTC. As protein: CASSYSTLYGYTF.

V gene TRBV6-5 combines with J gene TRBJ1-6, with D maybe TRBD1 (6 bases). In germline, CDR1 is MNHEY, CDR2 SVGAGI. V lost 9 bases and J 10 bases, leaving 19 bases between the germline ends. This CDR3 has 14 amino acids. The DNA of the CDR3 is TGTGCCAGTACTCGAGTCGGGGGGCAATCACCCCTCCACTTT. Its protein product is CASTRVGGQSPLHF.

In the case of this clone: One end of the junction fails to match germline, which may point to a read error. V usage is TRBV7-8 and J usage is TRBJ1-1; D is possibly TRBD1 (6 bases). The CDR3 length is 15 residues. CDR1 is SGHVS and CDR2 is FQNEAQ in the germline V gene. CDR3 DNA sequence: TGTGCCAGCAGGTTAGGGGGGGGGAGATACACTGAAGCTTTCTTT. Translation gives CASRLGGGRYTEAFF. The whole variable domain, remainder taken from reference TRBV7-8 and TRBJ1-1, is GAGVSQSPRYKVAKRGQDVALRCDPISGHVSLFWYQQALGQGPEFLTYFQNEAQLDKSGLPSDRFFAERPEGSVSTLKIQRTQQEDSAVYLCASRLGGGRYTEAFFGQGTRLTVV.

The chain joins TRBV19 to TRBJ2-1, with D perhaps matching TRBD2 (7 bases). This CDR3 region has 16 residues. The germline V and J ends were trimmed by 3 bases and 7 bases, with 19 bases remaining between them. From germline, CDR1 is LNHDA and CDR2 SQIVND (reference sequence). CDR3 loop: CASSIFRGAAMNEQFF. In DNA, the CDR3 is TGTGCCAGTAGTATTTTTCGGGGGGCGGCGATGAATGAGCAGTTCTTC.

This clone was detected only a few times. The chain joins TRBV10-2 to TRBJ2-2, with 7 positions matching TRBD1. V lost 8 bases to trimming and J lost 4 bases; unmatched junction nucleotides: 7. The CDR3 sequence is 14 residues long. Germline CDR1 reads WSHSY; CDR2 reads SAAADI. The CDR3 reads CASRRGLGTGELFF. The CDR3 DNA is TGCGCCAGCCGTAGGGGGCTCGGCACCGGGGAGCTGTTTTTT.

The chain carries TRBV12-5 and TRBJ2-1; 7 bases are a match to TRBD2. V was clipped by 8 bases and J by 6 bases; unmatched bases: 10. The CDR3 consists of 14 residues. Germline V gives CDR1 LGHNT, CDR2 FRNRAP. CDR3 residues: CASSLGGLINEQFF. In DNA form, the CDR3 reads TGTGCTAGTAGCCTGGGAGGGTTGATCAATGAGCAGTTCTTC.

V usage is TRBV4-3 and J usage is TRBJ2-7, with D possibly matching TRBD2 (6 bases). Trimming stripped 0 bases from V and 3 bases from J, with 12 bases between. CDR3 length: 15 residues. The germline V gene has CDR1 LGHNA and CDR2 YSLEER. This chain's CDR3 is CASSQEYRRVYEQYF. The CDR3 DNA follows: TGCGCCAGCAGCCAAGAATACAGGAGGGTCTACGAGCAGTACTTC.

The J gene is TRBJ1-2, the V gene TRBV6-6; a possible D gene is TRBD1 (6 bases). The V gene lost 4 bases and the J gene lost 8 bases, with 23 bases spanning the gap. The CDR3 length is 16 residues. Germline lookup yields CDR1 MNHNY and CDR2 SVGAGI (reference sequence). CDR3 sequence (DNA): TGTGCCAGCAGTTCCGGGACAACCCCACCTTTCGGGGGCTACACCTTC. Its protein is CASSSGTTPPFGGYTF.

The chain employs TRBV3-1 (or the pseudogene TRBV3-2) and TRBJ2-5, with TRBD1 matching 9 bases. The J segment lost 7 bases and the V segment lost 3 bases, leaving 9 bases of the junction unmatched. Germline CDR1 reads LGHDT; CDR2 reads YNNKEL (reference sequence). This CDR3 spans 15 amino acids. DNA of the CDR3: TGTGCCAGCAGCCACCCATGGACAGGGGAGGGGACCCAGTACTTC. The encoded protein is CASSHPWTGEGTQYF.

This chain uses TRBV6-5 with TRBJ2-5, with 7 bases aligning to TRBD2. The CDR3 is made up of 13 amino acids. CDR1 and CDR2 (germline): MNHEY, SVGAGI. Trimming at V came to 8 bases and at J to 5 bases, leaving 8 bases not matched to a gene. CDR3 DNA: TGTGCCAGCTTCCTGGCGGGAGATGAGACCCAGTACTTC. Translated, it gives CASFLAGDETQYF.